These T cell receptor beta chains were read from a single sample in a study of shared clonotypes between healthy human individuals. Produced via immunoSEQ multiplex PCR; TCRdb's table is partial and in-frame only. Among about 700,000 clones, under 80% were seen once, and the ten largest hold under 2%. The specimen was memory CD4+ T cells sorted from blood. The receptors here all came from a woman aged 25 to 39 in good health. Both conserved end residues are trimmed from each CDR3. Each record gives: D gene, V gene, CDR3 protein. D genes are given only for firm matches.

>TRBD2|TRBV6-1
ASSEALGTSGSRLY
>-|TRBV6-1
ASSDSVNYGYT
>-|TRBV28
ASTPRQGNEQF
>-|TRBV5-1
ASSLAAGRVTGELF
>-|TRBV25-1
ASSESDGNTEAF
>TRBD2|TRBV11-2
ASSLAGREDTQY
>-|TRBV6-6
ASSYDGDNEQF
>-|TRBV19
ASSIGGPGGYEQY
>-|TRBV7-9
ASRIVGTDNEQF
>TRBD2|TRBV28
ASSLGLAGATGELF
>-|TRBV30
AWRVGSYEQY